This note documents a single TCR beta chain sequence. Its antigen is not known. This sample was taken from a study of vaccination and CD4 T cells after COVID-19. Across the study: Researchers treated cells with overlapping spike peptides taken from SARS-CoV-2, HCoV-NL63, HCoV-OC43 and HCoV-229E. Study observations and caveats: The median SARS-CoV-2-reactive clonotype number increased from approximately 21 to 40, without statistical significance.

Germline assignment: CDR1 LNHDA and CDR2 SQIVND (reference sequence). This CDR3 region has 15 residues. Trimming removed 3 bases at V and 8 bases at J, with 16 bases between. Indicated treatment: roughly 11-day PBMC culture with coronavirus spike peptide pools or control peptides (ViraFEST assay). At the Johns Hopkins FTIC core, DNA taken from cultured CD4+ T cells was sequenced by way of the Oncomine TCR Beta short-read assay. After culture, CD4+ T cells served as the source for genomic DNA extraction. TCRdb fed the PCR reads into MiXCR, producing one record per CDR3 protein. The data show more than 4,500 distinct CDR3 sequences, 35% to 45% seen once.

The sequenced sample was CD4+ T cells from blood, cultured in vitro. The V and J genes are TRBV19 and TRBJ2-2; D possibly corresponds to TRBD2 (5 bases). This sequence was found in a human donor who had recovered from COVID-19. CDR3 sequence: CASSIQTGTGGELFF. The CDR3 nucleotides are TGTGCCAGTAGTATCCAGACTGGCACGGGGGGGGAGCTGTTTTTT.